The clone carrying this TCR beta chain was observed a few times. Its cognate antigen is unknown. V lost 0 bases and J lost 9, with 9 bases in between. The CDR3 spans 14 residues. CDR1 is SEHNR, CDR2 FQNEAQ, per germline (reference sequence). The treatment is: roughly 19 received Ad26.COV2.S at low or high dose, single or two shots; 5 received placebo; per-sample allocation not given. Following the first vaccine or placebo injection, samples were taken on day 63. Here immunoSEQ multiplex PCR was the method, and the copy in TCRdb shows in-frame clones only, minus some. The table includes around 450,000 clones, roughly nine tenths detected once. The data were obtained in a study of Ad26.COV2.S vaccination and SARS-CoV-2 variants. Study at large: Ad26.COV2.S given intramuscularly, once or twice 56 days apart. Study observations and caveats: In vaccinated individuals, spike-specific CD8+ and CD4+ T cell responses reportedly displayed substantial breadth.

The receptor was isolated from a person between 18 and 59 years old who received the Ad26.COV2.S COVID-19 vaccine or a placebo. The V call is TRBV7-9, the J call TRBJ1-6, with D perhaps matching TRBD1 (6 bases). This material consisted of peripheral blood, taken in a trial of Ad26.COV2.S vaccine versus placebo. The CDR3 sequence is CASSLAVQGSPLHF. The CDR3 DNA sequence: TGTGCCAGCAGCTTAGCGGTACAGGGTTCACCCCTCCACTTT.